The clone carrying this TCR beta chain is a singleton in its sample. Per the authors' pipeline: Amplifying reference gene primers gave estimates of nucleated cell counts. Repertoires were generated with immunoSEQ multiplex PCR, while TCRdb's copy carries only in-frame clones and drops some. Clonal size and the V and J genes are those of that table, whereas D and trimming came from the DNA. The table has 250,000 to 300,000 clones, roughly 77% seen once; the top ten hold 2.5% to 4%. The data were obtained in a study of blood T cell repertoires in COVID-19. Background on the study: PBMCs, B-cell-depleted T cells, or T cells were the source of the cDNA or gDNA that made up the material.

This CDR3 spans 13 amino acids. V was shortened by 3 bases and J by 6 bases, with 10 bases between the two germline ends. CDR1 and CDR2 (germline): SGHNT, YENEEA. The V and J genes are TRBV11-3 and TRBJ2-3; D perhaps matches TRBD1 (6 bases). This receptor was identified in a woman aged 80 or over with acute or convalescent COVID-19. The sample consisted of peripheral blood. CDR3 sequence: CASSFQGTDTQYF. In DNA form, the CDR3 reads TGTGCCAGCAGCTTCCAGGGGACGGATACGCAGTATTTT.